This T cell receptor beta chain was documented in a study of beta chain features in type 1 diabetes. General observations from the study: Using cDNA template may skew counts toward highly expressing activated cells. Type 1 diabetes patients had moderately but significantly shorter TCRB CDR3s in all four CD4+ subsets.

On this clone itself: What it binds is unknown.

cDNA synthesis used the whole RNA isolate, giving expressed TCRB sequences. Produced via immunoSEQ multiplex PCR; TCRdb's table is partial and in-frame only. The sample contains more than 20,000 clones, roughly half of which appear only once. Source material: stem cell memory CD4+ T cells from blood. This clonotype was obtained from a man aged 25 to 40 with type 1 diabetes.

CDR3 DNA: TGTGCCAGCAGACCTTTTTCTAGTACCGGGGAGCTGTTTTTT. Translation: CASRPFSSTGELFF. The chain has TRBV2 and TRBJ2-2; D not resolved. V gave up 6 bases and J gave up 5 bases, with 13 bases separating them. CDR1 SNHLY and CDR2 FYNNEI come from the germline V gene. CDR3 length: 14 residues.